These T cell receptor beta chains were read from a single sample in a study of T-cell memory formation after mild COVID-19. TCRdb recomputed calls from the 5' RACE reads with MiXCR, one row per CDR3 protein. The table includes a few hundred thousand distinct CDR3 sequences, about a fifth detected once. Sequenced input: PBMCs or a T cell subset sorted from them (not recorded which). All receptors come from an adult woman who had mild COVID-19 (a few samples of this study predate the infection). Cell type and time point are not known. The CDR3 runs from the conserved cysteine through the conserved F or W. The D gene is left open where the match is weak.

V	D	J	length	CDR3	DNA
TRBV12-3/TRBV12-4	-	TRBJ2-1	16	CASSSDPRAPGREQFF	TGTGCCAGCAGCTCCGATCCTCGGGCACCGGGGAGGGAGCAGTTCTTC
TRBV19	TRBD1	TRBJ1-6	15	CASSTTGTGLSPLHF	TGTGCCAGTAGTACCACAGGGACAGGGCTTTCACCCCTCCACTTT
TRBV12-3/TRBV12-4	TRBD1	TRBJ1-5	16	CASSQSGTGYIQPQHF	TGTGCCAGCAGTCAATCCGGGACAGGGTATATACAGCCCCAGCATTTT
TRBV6-1	TRBD1	TRBJ2-1	15	CATLTRDRGLNEQFF	TGTGCCACCCTCACCCGGGACAGGGGCCTCAATGAGCAGTTCTTC
TRBV9	TRBD2	TRBJ2-1	19	CASSARLAGGSYEFNEQFF	TGTGCCAGCAGCGCCAGACTAGCGGGAGGGTCTTACGAGTTCAATGAGCAGTTCTTC
TRBV5-6	-	TRBJ1-1	15	CASSLEQGMNTEAFF	TGTGCCAGCAGCTTGGAGCAGGGGATGAACACTGAAGCTTTCTTT
TRBV6-6	-	TRBJ2-1	13	CASSYQGEGEQFF	TGTGCCAGCAGTTATCAGGGGGAGGGAGAGCAGTTCTTC
TRBV19	-	TRBJ1-5	18	CASSETRNRGGKVQPQHF	TGTGCCAGTAGCGAAACTCGAAATAGGGGGGGCAAAGTGCAGCCCCAGCATTTT
TRBV24-1	-	TRBJ1-5	15	CATSDPRRSNQPQHF	TGTGCCACCAGTGACCCCCGGCGGAGCAATCAGCCCCAGCATTTT
TRBV5-1	TRBD2	TRBJ2-2	18	CASSLTRLAGRGTGELFF	TGCGCCAGCAGCTTAACCCGACTAGCGGGGCGCGGTACCGGGGAGCTGTTTTTT